Below, 17 T cell receptor beta chains from the same sample are listed, as sequenced in a study of cytomegalovirus exposure and HLA in healthy donors. PCR involved 60 Vbeta and 13 Jbeta primers. Repertoires were generated with immunoSEQ multiplex PCR, while TCRdb's copy carries only in-frame clones and drops some. This sample has approximately 100,000 clones, with roughly 74% found just once. Sequenced: PBMCs. Source of these receptors: a man aged 35 to 55 in good health and CMV-seronegative.

This chain links TRBV29-1 with TRBJ1-2, with D possibly being TRBD1 (5 bases). CDR3 length equals 11 residues. Trimming left V 3 bases short and J 14 bases short, with 16 bases between. Germline CDR1 is SQVTM and CDR2 is ANQGSEA. CDR3 protein: CSVDQRQPRTF. CDR3 DNA: TGCAGCGTTGATCAAAGACAGCCCAGGACCTTC. The whole variable domain, filled in from reference TRBV29-1 and TRBJ1-2, reads SAVISQKPSRDICQRGTSLTIQCQVDSQVTMMFWYRQQPGQSLTLIATANQGSEATYESGFVIDKFPISRPNLTFSTLTVSNMSPEDSSIYLCSVDQRQPRTFGSGTRLTVV.

This clone was counted once. CDR3 protein: CASSFGQTNTEAFF. The CDR3 bases are TGTGCCAGCAGCTTTGGGCAGACGAACACTGAAGCTTTCTTT. The chain combines TRBV7-9 with TRBJ1-1; no definite D call. The germline V gene has CDR1 SEHNR and CDR2 FQNEAQ (reference sequence). V was clipped by 3 bases and J by 1 base, with 9 bases between them. CDR3 size: 14 residues. Variable domain in full (rest from reference TRBV7-9 and TRBJ1-1): DTGVSQNPRHKITKRGQNVTFRCDPISEHNRLYWYRQTLGQGPEFLTYFQNEAQLEKSRLLSDRFSAERPKGSFSTLEIQRTEQGDSAMYLCASSFGQTNTEAFFGQGTRLTVV.

The J gene is TRBJ1-6, the V gene TRBV5-8, with 8 bases fitting TRBD1. This CDR3 comprises 16 residues. Trimming at V came to 2 bases and at J to 6 bases, leaving 7 bases not matched to a gene. From germline, CDR1 is SGHTS and CDR2 YDEGEE. The CDR3 region is CASSFRAGGGNSPLHF. As DNA, the CDR3 is TGTGCCAGCAGCTTCAGGGCAGGGGGCGGTAATTCACCCCTCCACTTT.

This sequence joins TRBV6-1 and TRBJ2-3; tentative D call: TRBD1 (6 bases). Germline-derived CDR1 and CDR2 are MNHNS and SASEGT. The CDR3 runs to 13 residues. V lost 5 bases and J 5 bases, leaving 11 bases between the germline ends. CDR3 nucleotide sequence: TGTGCCAGCAGTAGATCCAGGGGAGATACGCAGTATTTT. The encoded protein is CASSRSRGDTQYF.

The chain recombines TRBV5-1 with TRBJ2-1; 10 bases fit TRBD2. Germline-derived CDR1 and CDR2 are SGHRS and YFSETQ. This CDR3 spans 16 amino acids. Trimming removed 4 bases from V and 3 bases from J; junction bases left unmatched: 7. In DNA form, the CDR3 reads TGCGCCAGCAGCCGTCGGACTAGCGGCAGCTACAATGAGCAGTTCTTC. It yields the protein CASSRRTSGSYNEQFF.

This clone is judged medium-sized. The V and J genes are TRBV7-9 and TRBJ2-5; D possibly corresponds to TRBD2 (6 bases). The V and J ends lost 7 bases and 5 bases respectively, with 17 bases between them. CDR3 length equals 14 residues. Germline V gene sequence: CDR1 SEHNR, CDR2 FQNEAQ (reference sequence). This CDR3 is CASTTSREVETQYF. Here the CDR3 DNA reads TGTGCCAGCACCACGAGTAGGGAGGTCGAGACCCAGTACTTC.

This rearrangement joins TRBV6-1 to TRBJ1-1, with TRBD1 as a possible D gene (5 bases). Germline V gives CDR1 MNHNS, CDR2 SASEGT. Deletions cut 3 bases from V and 3 bases from J, with 14 bases between. This CDR3 comprises 15 residues. The CDR3 nucleotides read TGTGCCAGCAGTGACGCAGGGATTTTGGACACTGAAGCTTTCTTT. Translating gives CASSDAGILDTEAFF.

This clone was detected only a few times. The gene calls are TRBV6-6 and TRBJ1-4, with D possibly being TRBD1 (5 bases). Germline CDR1 reads MNHNY; CDR2 reads SVGAGI (reference sequence). Trimming cost V 4 bases and J 14 bases, with 11 bases left between them. This CDR3 contains 11 residues. Here the CDR3 reads CASSWGEGLFF. In DNA, the CDR3 is TGTGCCAGCAGTTGGGGGGAGGGGCTGTTTTTT.

The chain uses TRBV5-1 and TRBJ2-7, with D perhaps TRBD1 (7 bases). This CDR3 is 14 amino acids long. The germline CDR1 and CDR2 sequences are SGHRS and YFSETQ. V was shortened by 0 bases and J by 6 bases, with 13 bases between the two germline ends. DNA of the CDR3: TGCGCCAGCAGCTTGGAGGGGGCGCGGGGCGAGCAGTACTTC. Translating it yields CASSLEGARGEQYF.

CDR3 nucleotides: TGTGCCAGCAGCTTAGGTACAGGGCTTCCTAGCACAGATACGCAGTATTTT. The encoded protein is CASSLGTGLPSTDTQYF. The genes are TRBV7-9 and TRBJ2-3, with D maybe TRBD1 (6 bases). Trimming took off 1 base at V and 0 bases at J, with 14 bases between the two ends. From germline, CDR1 is SEHNR and CDR2 FQNEAQ (reference sequence). The length of the CDR3 is 17 residues.

In its sample, this clone was seen once. The rearrangement uses TRBV5-1 and TRBJ2-1; the match to TRBD1 covers 9 bases. This CDR3 has 14 amino acids. J lost 7 bases, V lost 4 bases, and 6 bases had no gene match. Per the germline V gene, CDR1 is SGHRS and CDR2 is YFSETQ. In DNA, the CDR3 is TGCGCCAGCAGCGACGGACAGGGGACAAATGAGCAGTTCTTC. It encodes CASSDGQGTNEQFF. The full variable domain, completed using reference TRBV5-1 and TRBJ2-1, is KAGVTQTPRYLIKTRGQQVTLSCSPISGHRSVSWYQQTPGQGLQFLFEYFSETQRNKGNFPGRFSGRQFSNSRSEMNVSTLELGDSALYLCASSDGQGTNEQFFGPGTRLTVL.

This clone has only a few counts. The chain links TRBV6-6 to TRBJ2-7; maybe TRBD1 (5 bases). Germline CDR1 reads MNHNY; CDR2 reads SVGAGI (reference sequence). CDR3 length: 13 residues. The V and J ends lost 2 bases and 3 bases respectively, with 8 bases between them. The CDR3 reads CASSYLGVYEQYF. For the CDR3, the DNA is TGTGCCAGCAGTTACCTAGGGGTCTACGAGCAGTACTTC.

The rearrangement joins TRBV4-2 to TRBJ1-6, with TRBD1 as a possible D gene (5 bases). Trimming stripped 0 bases from V and 9 bases from J, with 15 bases between. Germline V CDR1 and CDR2: LGHNA, YNFKEQ. This CDR3 has 16 residues. CDR3 amino acids: CASSQDPDRTVSPLHF. The CDR3 DNA follows: TGTGCCAGCAGCCAAGACCCTGACAGAACGGTTTCACCCCTCCACTTT.

The genes are TRBV5-1 and TRBJ1-3, with D unclear. V shed 4 bases and J shed 0 bases, with 11 bases lying between them. Germline CDR1 SGHRS, CDR2 YFSETQ. The CDR3 spans 15 residues. CDR3 in DNA: TGCGCCAGCAGCGTCTTCTCCGGCTCTGGAAACACCATATATTTT. It yields the protein CASSVFSGSGNTIYF.

Comment on this clone: Other DNA sequences in the sample encode the same CDR3. This chain joins TRBV5-1 and TRBJ1-1, with TRBD1 matching over 7 bases. CDR1 is SGHRS, CDR2 YFSETQ, per germline. This CDR3 comprises 15 residues. Germline trimming cut 4 bases from V and 4 bases from J; bases unmatched to any gene: 10. CDR3: CASSIRQGEGTEAFF. The CDR3 bases are TGCGCCAGCAGCATCAGGCAGGGGGAAGGCACTGAAGCTTTCTTT.

This clone was observed a single time. This chain joins TRBV7-9 and TRBJ1-2, with TRBD1 as a possible D gene (5 bases). V dropped 5 bases and J dropped 7 bases, with 11 bases sitting between them. CDR1 is SEHNR, CDR2 FQNEAQ, per germline (reference sequence). This CDR3 comprises 12 residues. The CDR3 coding sequence is TGTGCCAGCAGCCCACAGGAGCTTGGCTACACCTTC. This encodes CASSPQELGYTF.

On this clone: Additional DNA sequences in this sample encode the identical CDR3. V gene TRBV5-1 combines with J gene TRBJ1-2; possible D gene TRBD1, 5 bases. Germline V gives CDR1 SGHRS, CDR2 YFSETQ. The V end was cut by 3 bases, the J end by 13 bases, with 22 bases between. There are 14 residues in the CDR3. As DNA, the CDR3 is TGCGCCAGCAGCTCCTCCCAGGCCCCGTTTGGGGCCACCTTC. Translation: CASSSSQAPFGATF.